The present TCR beta chain was sequenced within a study of T cell responses to AZD1222 COVID-19 vaccine listed by TCRdb under 2021. Turning to the overall study: AZD1222 recipients with second doses at about 4 weeks or about 12 weeks were pooled, because spike-specific TCR depth and breadth did not differ between schedules. A total of under 250 trial participants underwent TCR sequencing, of whom roughly 210 had received two doses of AZD1222 and roughly 26 had received two doses of the MenACWY control vaccine. Trial participants were enrolled by age into 18-55, 56-69 and 70-plus year subgroups, with about 150, 28 and 57 TCR-sequenced participants respectively. The research as a whole found: Only a handful of AZD1222 recipients were SARS-CoV-2 seropositive at baseline, limiting conclusions about previously exposed vaccinees. Because no day 14 peak-response samples were available, the repertoires could be characterized only after the peak T cell response. A significant rise in spike-specific TCR breadth and depth was observed after two AZD1222 doses relative to day 0 and relative to MenACWY recipients. Nearly half of unique spike-specific TCRs reportedly recognized epitopes outside regions mutated in the B.1.351 and B.1.1.7 variants. Vaccine-associated CD4 TCRs spanned the whole spike protein, with dominant responses in regions 160-218 and 743-854. The 56-69-year group was small, and its depth increase did not reach significance, likely because of low power. Participants were mostly white British, with more females than males. The authors suggested clonal diversity may have been underestimated.

Including cysteine and phenylalanine, the CDR3 has 15 amino acids. Just the 45-base CDR3 DNA is kept, in frame starting at base 1. The trim is 2 bases for V and 3 bases for J, with a gap of 13 bases between the germline ends. The germline V gene sets CDR1 to MNHEY and CDR2 to SVGAGI. To note about this clone: Its antigen is not yet known. No per-base quality is available; no much larger clone lies one base away.

Per the publication, the time point label means: baseline before first vaccination. The vaccinee samples were drawn from two UK trials, COV001 and COV002, one of which was a single-blind randomized controlled phase 2/3 trial testing AZD1222 (ChAdOx1 nCoV-19) in healthy adults. For TCRbeta chain sequencing, PBMC samples from trial participants were taken at day 0 and at day 28 after the second dose. The CDR3 regions of human TCRbeta chains were analyzed by immunosequencing. In the paper's pipeline: Repertoire TCRs were checked for matches against a reference library of SARS-CoV-2-specific TCRs that had been generated using the MIRA antigen-specificity platform. Breadth was defined as the fraction of unique TCRs that were SARS-CoV-2-associated, and depth was defined as the fraction of total T cells that were SARS-CoV-2-associated. Using the MIRA data, each spike-specific TCR was assigned both to the spike region to which the TCR was reactive and to a CD4 or CD8 class. Log10-transformed breadth and depth values were compared by one-way ANOVA with Sidak's multiple comparisons tests. TCRdb took over this immuneACCESS table, retaining in-frame rearrangements with V and J assigned. Such tables are incomplete; in checked studies, under half of the missing clones stem from an unresolved V gene, and the remainder is unexplained. V and J calls and clone size come straight from that table; D and trimming were deduced from the DNA. The sample contains 180,000 or so clones, around 94% of them found a single time. Of the sample, approximately 0.6% is held by the ten largest clones.

The chain links TRBV6-5 with TRBJ1-2; a tentative D call is TRBD1 (5 bases match). This receptor was identified in an adult in good health. The sample consisted of peripheral blood, taken on day 0 of AZD1222 vaccination. The CDR3 sequence is CASSYSSGAYYGYTF. The bases are TGTGCCAGCAGTTACAGCAGTGGGGCATACTATGGCTACACCTTC.